What follows describes a single T cell receptor (beta chain). The antigen remains unidentified. Data came from immunoSEQ multiplex PCR; TCRdb stores just in-frame clones and leaves some out. The sample includes more than 300,000 clones, more than 80% of them seen just once. CDR1 and CDR2 from the germline V gene are SGHVS and FQNEAQ. J lost 6 bases, V lost 5 bases, and 4 bases had no gene match. CDR3 length: 14 residues. This record belongs to a study of cytomegalovirus exposure and HLA in healthy donors. Study outcomes and limitations: The study flagged some 180 TCR beta chains as cytomegalovirus-associated.

The sequencing sample was made of PBMCs. The rearrangement links TRBV7-8 to TRBJ1-6, with 7 bases matching TRBD1. This TCR came from a woman in her late teens or twenties in good health and CMV-seronegative. CDR3 residues: CASSRTGGNSPLHF. The CDR3, as DNA: TGTGCCAGCAGCCGGACAGGCGGTAATTCACCCCTCCACTTT.